The source of this TCR beta chain is a study of technical replicates of blood from a few donors. This table comes from immunoSEQ multiplex PCR, and its TCRdb copy is limited to in-frame clones, with some not included. The table has just under 100,000 clones, 95% seen once. V shed 2 bases and J shed 5 bases, with 12 bases lying between them. The CDR3 loop spans 14 amino acids. Germline V lookup: CDR1 SGHTA, CDR2 FQGTGA. The chain recombines TRBV7-3 with TRBJ2-5, with a tentative D call TRBD1 (5 bases). The origin of this receptor is a human donor in good health. Specimen: T cells isolated from PBMCs. CDR3 sequence reads: CASSLLDTAETQYF. In DNA, the CDR3 is TGTGCCAGCAGCTTACTGGACACCGCGGAGACCCAGTACTTC.